The 22 T cell receptor beta chains in this list originate from one sample, sequenced in a study of Graves' ophthalmopathy and Graves' hyperthyroidism. Amplified material comprised TCR beta CDR3 regions derived from RNA transcripts. HTBI primers primed a first-round RT-PCR, and a second-round multiplex PCR followed. TCRdb re-derived calls from the multiplex PCR reads in MiXCR, one entry per CDR3 protein. The table has some 390,000 distinct CDR3 sequences, around 20% seen once; the top ten hold 1.5% to 2%. The sequencing sample was made of peripheral blood. The receptors stem from a woman aged 18-29 years with Graves' ophthalmopathy.

The rearrangement joins TRBV7-9 to TRBJ2-5; possibly TRBD1 for D (5 bases). Germline V gene sequence: CDR1 SEHNR, CDR2 FQNEAQ (reference sequence). V was cut by 4 bases and J by 4 bases, with 13 bases left in between. This CDR3 has 14 residues. CDR3 sequence: CASSSPAGSETQYF. The CDR3 nucleotides are TGTGCCAGCAGCTCACCCGCAGGGTCAGAGACCCAGTACTTC.

V gene TRBV20-1 combines with J gene TRBJ1-6; D gene ambiguous. Trimming removed 3 bases at V and 2 bases at J, with 11 bases between. The CDR3 contains 15 residues. Germline-derived CDR1 and CDR2 are DFQATT and SNEGSKA (reference sequence). The CDR3 spells CSASRAGTYNSPLHF. DNA of the CDR3: TGCAGTGCTAGCCGGGCAGGCACCTATAATTCACCCCTCCACTTT.

This clonotype was counted many times. The chain has TRBV7-3 and TRBJ2-2; D is possibly TRBD1 (6 bases). The CDR3 contains 17 residues. Germline CDR1 and CDR2: SGHTA and FQGTGA. Trimming took 0 bases from V and 2 from J, leaving 13 bases between them. The CDR3 sequence: CASSLTSGHLNTGELFF. In DNA form, the CDR3 reads TGTGCCAGCAGCTTAACCTCGGGACACCTAAACACCGGGGAGCTGTTTTTT.

This clonotype showed up many times. This chain joins TRBV4-2 and TRBJ1-2; 10 bases map to TRBD1. The CDR3 spans 14 residues. V lost 4 bases and J lost 6; bases outside the gene matches: 5. Per the germline V gene, CDR1 is LGHNA and CDR2 is YNFKEQ. In DNA form, the CDR3 reads TGTGCCAGCAGCCGACAGGGGGCAGTGGATGGCTACACCTTC. Translation gives CASSRQGAVDGYTF.

There are many counts of this clonotype. This chain uses TRBV2 with TRBJ2-7, with a tentative D call TRBD2 (6 bases). Germline V lookup: CDR1 SNHLY, CDR2 FYNNEI. The CDR3 consists of 12 residues. The ends were cut back, 3 bases at V and 3 bases at J, with 6 bases in the middle. The CDR3 DNA reads TGTGCCAGCAGTGAGCGGGACTACGAGCAGTACTTC. Protein sequence: CASSERDYEQYF.

This clonotype was counted ten times or more. The chain uses TRBV11-2 and TRBJ2-7, with D maybe TRBD1 (6 bases). There are 13 residues in the CDR3. The V gene lost 4 bases and the J gene lost 3 bases, with 10 bases spanning the gap. CDR1 is SGHAT, CDR2 FQNNGV, per germline. The CDR3 loop reads CASSSSGVYEQYF. Here the CDR3 DNA reads TGTGCCAGCAGCTCGTCAGGGGTCTACGAGCAGTACTTC. Full variable domain (missing parts from reference TRBV11-2 and TRBJ2-7): EAGVAQSPRYKIIEKRQSVAFWCNPISGHATLYWYQQILGQGPKLLIQFQNNGVVDDSQLPKDRFSAERLKGVDSTLKIQPAKLEDSAVYLCASSSSGVYEQYFGPGTRLTVT.

V usage is TRBV12-3 or TRBV12-4 and J usage is TRBJ1-2; no firm D call. The CDR3 consists of 13 residues. V was pared by 3 bases and J by 3 bases, with 8 bases between. In DNA, the CDR3 is TGTGCCAGCAGTTTTCGGAGAGACTATGGCTACACCTTC. Translated: CASSFRRDYGYTF.

There are many counts of this clonotype. V gene TRBV2 combines with J gene TRBJ2-6, with 8 bases aligning to TRBD1. Trimming took 10 bases from V and 4 from J; bases not matched to a gene: 6. This CDR3 has 14 amino acids. The V gene's germline CDR1 is SNHLY and CDR2 FYNNEI. CDR3 sequence: CATRTGPGANVLTF. DNA for the CDR3: TGTGCCACCAGGACAGGGCCCGGGGCCAACGTCCTGACTTTC. Complete variable domain (other parts from reference TRBV2 and TRBJ2-6): EPEVTQTPSHQVTQMGQEVILRCVPISNHLYFYWYRQILGQKVEFLVSFYNNEISEKSEIFDDQFSVERPDGSNFTLKIRSTKLEDSAMYFCATRTGPGANVLTFGAGSRLTVL.

This clonotype was detected many times. The chain uses TRBV7-2 and TRBJ1-5; 7 bases agree with TRBD1. The germline CDR1 and CDR2 sequences are SGHTA and FQGNSA. The CDR3 contains 15 residues. J gave up 4 bases and V 0 bases, and 3 bases lay outside the gene matches. The CDR3 DNA sequence: TGTGCCAGCAGCTTAGCTAAGGGGGCGAATCAGCCCCAGCATTTT. Its translation: CASSLAKGANQPQHF. Complete variable domain (other parts from reference TRBV7-2 and TRBJ1-5): GAGVSQSPSNKVTEKGKDVELRCDPISGHTALYWYRQSLGQGLEFLIYFQGNSAPDKSGLPSDRFSAERTGGSVSTLTIQRTQQEDSAVYLCASSLAKGANQPQHFGDGTRLSIL.

This clonotype occurred many times. The rearrangement uses TRBV7-2 and TRBJ2-3; D may be TRBD2 (6 bases). Germline CDR1 reads SGHTA; CDR2 reads FQGNSA. Trimming cost V 8 bases and J 2 bases, with 11 bases left between them. The CDR3 has 13 residues. CDR3 sequence: CASGGNPTDTQYF. CDR3 DNA: TGTGCCAGCGGAGGGAATCCCACAGATACGCAGTATTTT.

This clonotype was picked up many times. The V gene is TRBV20-1, the J gene TRBJ2-7; D remains ambiguous. The germline V and J ends were trimmed by 5 bases and 3 bases, with 14 bases remaining between them. This CDR3 is 13 amino acids long. Per the germline V gene, CDR1 is DFQATT and CDR2 is SNEGSKA (reference sequence). CDR3 residues: CSAVPPPHYEQYF. CDR3 bases: TGCAGTGCTGTCCCCCCCCCACACTACGAGCAGTACTTC.

This clonotype was observed many times. The chain links TRBV7-2 to TRBJ1-6; D gene uncertain. V was trimmed by 4 bases and J by 7 bases, leaving 8 bases between them. CDR1 SGHTA and CDR2 FQGNSA come from the germline V gene. The length of the CDR3 is 13 residues. CDR3 protein: CASSSGRNSPLHF. CDR3 bases: TGTGCCAGCAGCTCCGGAAGGAATTCACCCCTCCACTTT.

The CDR3: CASSVVGLAGETQYF. The CDR3, as DNA: TGTGCCAGCAGCGTAGTGGGACTAGCGGGGGAGACCCAGTACTTC. The chain uses TRBV9 and TRBJ2-5; 13 nucleotides line up with TRBD2. J gave up 5 bases and V 0 bases, and 1 base lay outside the gene matches. The CDR3 extends over 15 amino acids. Germline V CDR1 and CDR2: SGDLS, YYNGEE.

This clonotype was seen ten or more times. The genes are TRBV7-2 and TRBJ1-1, with a tentative D call TRBD1 (6 bases). The CDR3 is 15 amino acids. Germline V CDR1 and CDR2: SGHTA, FQGNSA. Trimming left V 5 bases short and J 0 bases short, with 13 bases between. The CDR3 DNA reads as TGTGCCAGCAGCCCAGTTGGGGGCCTGAACACTGAAGCTTTCTTT. Translating it yields CASSPVGGLNTEAFF.

V is TRBV28 and J is TRBJ1-1; unclear D gene. This CDR3 is built from 13 residues. V was clipped by 5 bases and J by 3 bases, with 10 bases between them. Germline CDR1 and CDR2: MDHEN and SYDVKM. CDR3: CASSPPVHTEAFF. DNA for the CDR3: TGTGCCAGCAGTCCTCCAGTTCACACTGAAGCTTTCTTT.

In its sample, this clonotype was seen many times. The rearrangement uses TRBV20-1 and TRBJ1-1; D possibly corresponds to TRBD1 (6 bases). The germline V and J ends were trimmed by 5 bases and 1 base, with 14 bases remaining between them. The CDR3 spans 14 residues. CDR1 is DFQATT and CDR2 is SNEGSKA in the germline V gene (reference sequence). In DNA, the CDR3 is TGCAGTGCTTCTAAGGGGGTTCGGAACACTGAAGCTTTCTTT. This gives the protein CSASKGVRNTEAFF.

This clonotype was seen many times. The CDR3 loop is CASSPTGSYEQYF. The CDR3 nucleotides read TGTGCCAGCAGCCCTACAGGTTCCTACGAGCAGTACTTC. The chain uses TRBV6-2 or TRBV6-3 and TRBJ2-7; D possibly corresponds to TRBD1 (5 bases). The V gene lost 6 bases and the J gene lost 1 base, with 10 bases spanning the gap. Germline assignment: CDR1 MNHEY and CDR2 SVGEGT. The CDR3 runs 13 residues.

In this sample, this clonotype turned up a few times. The genes are TRBV12-3 or TRBV12-4 and TRBJ1-1, with TRBD1 as a possible D gene (5 bases). The CDR3 consists of 14 residues. V lost 3 bases and J 7 bases, leaving 15 bases between the germline ends. The CDR3 reads CASSFSGRVGEAFF. In nucleotides, the CDR3 is TGTGCCAGCAGTTTTTCAGGGAGGGTCGGTGAAGCTTTCTTT.

This clonotype was counted at least ten times. The genes are TRBV20-1 and TRBJ1-1; a weak D match, TRBD1 (5 bases). Trimming shortened V by 5 bases and J by 5 bases, and 9 bases separated the two germline ends. Germline V gene sequence: CDR1 DFQATT, CDR2 SNEGSKA (reference sequence). The CDR3 spans 11 residues. CDR3 protein: CSAGGITEAFF. In nucleotides, the CDR3 is TGCAGTGCTGGGGGAATTACTGAAGCTTTCTTT.

This chain joins TRBV28 and TRBJ1-2; TRBD1 is a possible D gene (5 bases). The CDR3 covers 14 residues. Trimming left V 4 bases short and J 2 bases short, with 11 bases between. Germline CDR1 and CDR2: MDHEN and SYDVKM. The CDR3 DNA sequence: TGTGCCAGCAGTTGGGGCAACGTGAACTATGGCTACACCTTC. It codes for CASSWGNVNYGYTF.

The gene calls are TRBV14 and TRBJ2-7; D is unclear. The CDR3 loop spans 11 amino acids. Trimming removed 3 bases at V and 5 bases at J, with 5 bases between. Germline CDR1 SGHDN, CDR2 FVKESK. The CDR3 spells CASSHLNEQYF. For the CDR3, the DNA is TGTGCCAGCAGCCACCTAAACGAGCAGTACTTC.

This clonotype has at least ten counts. This chain connects TRBV6-1 to TRBJ1-5, with D possibly matching TRBD1 (5 bases). With 6 bases removed from V and 7 bases from J, the gap between germline ends came to 13 bases. In germline, CDR1 is MNHNS, CDR2 SASEGT. This CDR3 comprises 13 residues. CDR3 nucleotides: TGTGCCAGCAGCTTGGGACGGTGGCAGCCCCAGCATTTT. Translated: CASSLGRWQPQHF.